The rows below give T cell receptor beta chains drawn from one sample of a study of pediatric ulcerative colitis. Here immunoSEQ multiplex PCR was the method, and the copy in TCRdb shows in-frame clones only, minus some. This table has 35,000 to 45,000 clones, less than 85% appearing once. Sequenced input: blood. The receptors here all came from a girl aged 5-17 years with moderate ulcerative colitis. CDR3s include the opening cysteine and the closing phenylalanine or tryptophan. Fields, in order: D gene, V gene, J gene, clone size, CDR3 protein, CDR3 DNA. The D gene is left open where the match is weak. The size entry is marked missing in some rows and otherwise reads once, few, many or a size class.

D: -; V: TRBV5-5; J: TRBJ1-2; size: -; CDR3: CASSQIGDYGYTF; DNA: TGTGCCAGCAGCCAGATAGGGGACTATGGCTACACCTTC
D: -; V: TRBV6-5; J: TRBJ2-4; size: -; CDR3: CASSYSQGREHF; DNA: TGTGCCAGCAGTTACTCACAGGGGAGGGAGCACTTC
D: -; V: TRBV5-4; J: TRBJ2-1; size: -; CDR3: CASSLPLSGPNEQFF; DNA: TGTGCCAGCAGCTTGCCTCTCAGTGGTCCGAATGAGCAGTTCTTC
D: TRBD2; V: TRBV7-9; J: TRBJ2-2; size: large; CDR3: CASSSTDGLAVNTGELFF; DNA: TGTGCCAGCAGCTCCACCGACGGACTAGCGGTGAACACCGGGGAGCTGTTTTTT
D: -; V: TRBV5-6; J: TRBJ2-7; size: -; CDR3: CASSLVTAYEQYF; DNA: TGTGCCAGCAGCTTGGTGACAGCCTACGAGCAGTACTTC
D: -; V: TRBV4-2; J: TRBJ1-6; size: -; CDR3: CASSQVRVENSPLHF; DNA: TGTGCCAGCAGCCAAGTCCGAGTGGAAAATTCACCCCTCCACTTT
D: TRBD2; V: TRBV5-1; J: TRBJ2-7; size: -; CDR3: CASSLVTSGKPEQYF; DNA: TGCGCCAGCAGCTTGGTGACTAGCGGGAAACCCGAGCAGTACTTC
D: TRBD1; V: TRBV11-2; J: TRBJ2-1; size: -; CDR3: CASSPQTGWNEQFF; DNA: TGTGCCAGCAGCCCCCAGACAGGGTGGAATGAGCAGTTCTTC
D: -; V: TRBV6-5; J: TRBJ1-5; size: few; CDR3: CASSAGNQPQHF; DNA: TGTGCCAGCAGTGCCGGGAATCAGCCCCAGCATTTT
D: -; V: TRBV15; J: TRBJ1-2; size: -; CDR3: CATSRVPSLREANYGYTF; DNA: TGTGCCACCAGCAGAGTCCCCTCGTTGAGGGAAGCTAACTATGGCTACACCTTC
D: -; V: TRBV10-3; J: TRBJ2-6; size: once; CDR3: CAISFRDKHTTANVLTF; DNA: TGTGCCATCAGTTTCCGGGACAAGCATACTACGGCCAACGTCCTGACTTTC
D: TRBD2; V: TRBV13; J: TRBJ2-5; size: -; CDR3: CASRTSGGALETQYF; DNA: TGTGCCAGCAGAACAAGCGGGGGGGCCCTGGAGACCCAGTACTTC
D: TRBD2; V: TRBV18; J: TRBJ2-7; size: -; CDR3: CASSPEGLAGIYEQYF; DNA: TGTGCCAGCTCACCCGAGGGACTAGCGGGAATATACGAGCAGTACTTC
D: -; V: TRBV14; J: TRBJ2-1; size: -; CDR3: CASSQDRWFYNEQFF; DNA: TGTGCCAGCAGCCAAGATCGGTGGTTCTACAATGAGCAGTTCTTC
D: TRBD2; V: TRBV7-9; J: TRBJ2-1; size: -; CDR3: CASSDLAGGYGEQFF; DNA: TGTGCCAGCAGCGATTTAGCGGGAGGATACGGTGAGCAGTTCTTC
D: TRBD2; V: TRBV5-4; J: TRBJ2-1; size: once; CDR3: CASSVTSGNYNEQFF; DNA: TGTGCCAGCAGCGTGACTAGCGGGAACTACAATGAGCAGTTCTTC
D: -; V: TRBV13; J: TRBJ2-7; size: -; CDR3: CASSLGVSYEQYF; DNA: TGTGCCAGCAGCTTAGGGGTGTCCTACGAGCAGTACTTC
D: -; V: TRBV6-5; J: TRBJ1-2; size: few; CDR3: CASSYSTIRAEYGYTF; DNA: TGTGCCAGCAGTTACTCGACTATTCGTGCAGAATATGGCTACACCTTC
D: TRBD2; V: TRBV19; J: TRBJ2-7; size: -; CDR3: CASSSRLAGAYEQYF; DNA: TGTGCCAGTAGTAGCAGACTAGCGGGAGCTTACGAGCAGTACTTC
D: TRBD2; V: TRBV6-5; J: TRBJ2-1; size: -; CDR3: CASSYSILAGKREQFF; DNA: TGTGCCAGCAGTTACTCGATACTAGCGGGGAAGCGTGAGCAGTTCTTC